The clone carrying this T cell receptor beta chain was recorded a few times. The data originate from a study of T-cell memory formation after mild COVID-19. MiXCR was run by TCRdb on the 5' RACE reads, yielding one entry per CDR3 protein. The table has approximately 210,000 distinct CDR3 sequences, roughly 27% seen once. V shed 0 bases and J shed 5 bases, with 12 bases lying between them. Germline assignment: CDR1 SGHRS and CDR2 YFSETQ. This CDR3 region has 14 residues. The specimen sequenced was PBMCs or a T cell subset sorted from them (not recorded which). The sequence was obtained from an adult woman who had mild COVID-19 (a few samples of this study predate the infection). Cell type and time point are not known. The chain couples TRBV5-1 to TRBJ2-7; D might be TRBD2 (7 bases). The CDR3 coding sequence is TGCGCCAGCAGCTTGGGTGGGGGGGGCCACGAGCAGTACTTC. It encodes CASSLGGGGHEQYF.